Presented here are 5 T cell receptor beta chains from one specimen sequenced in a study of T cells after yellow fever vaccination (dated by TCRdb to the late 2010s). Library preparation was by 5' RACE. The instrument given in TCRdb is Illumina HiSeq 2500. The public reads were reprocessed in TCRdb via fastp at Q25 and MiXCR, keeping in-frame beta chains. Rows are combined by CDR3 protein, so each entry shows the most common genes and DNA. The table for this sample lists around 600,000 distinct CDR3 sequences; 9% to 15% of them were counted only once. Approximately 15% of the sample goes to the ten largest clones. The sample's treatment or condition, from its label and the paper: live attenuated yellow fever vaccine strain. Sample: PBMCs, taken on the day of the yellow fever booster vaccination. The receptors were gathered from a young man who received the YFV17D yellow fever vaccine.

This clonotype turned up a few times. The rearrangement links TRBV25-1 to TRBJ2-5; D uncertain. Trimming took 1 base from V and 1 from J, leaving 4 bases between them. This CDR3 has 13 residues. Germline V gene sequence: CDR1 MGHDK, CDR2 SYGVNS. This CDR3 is CASSESGQETQYF. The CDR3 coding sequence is TGTGCCAGCAGTGAATCGGGCCAAGAGACCCAGTACTTC.

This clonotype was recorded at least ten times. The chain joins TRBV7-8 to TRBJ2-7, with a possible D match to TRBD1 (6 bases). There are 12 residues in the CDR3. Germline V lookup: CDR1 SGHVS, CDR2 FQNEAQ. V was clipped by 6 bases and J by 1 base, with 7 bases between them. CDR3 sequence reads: CASRGQSYEQYF. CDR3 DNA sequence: TGTGCCAGCAGAGGACAGTCCTACGAGCAGTACTTC. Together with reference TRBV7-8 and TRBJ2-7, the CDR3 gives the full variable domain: GAGVSQSPRYKVAKRGQDVALRCDPISGHVSLFWYQQALGQGPEFLTYFQNEAQLDKSGLPSDRFFAERPEGSVSTLKIQRTQQEDSAVYLCASRGQSYEQYFGPGTRLTVT.

CDR3 DNA sequence: TGCGCCAGCAGCCCCGCAGGGGGGCTGGCTGGCGGGGAGCTGTTTTTT. This translates into CASSPAGGLAGGELFF. This chain joins TRBV5-1 and TRBJ2-2; D might be TRBD1 (7 bases). V was shortened by 4 bases and J by 7 bases, with 20 bases between the two germline ends. The germline CDR1 and CDR2 sequences are SGHRS and YFSETQ. The CDR3 is made up of 16 amino acids.

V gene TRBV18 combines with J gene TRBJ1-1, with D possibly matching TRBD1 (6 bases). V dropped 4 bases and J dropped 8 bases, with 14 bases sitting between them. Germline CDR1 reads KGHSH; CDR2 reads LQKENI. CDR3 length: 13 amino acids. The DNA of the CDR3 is TGTGCCAGCTCACGGGGGTCCGGGACAGAAGCTTTCTTT. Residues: CASSRGSGTEAFF.

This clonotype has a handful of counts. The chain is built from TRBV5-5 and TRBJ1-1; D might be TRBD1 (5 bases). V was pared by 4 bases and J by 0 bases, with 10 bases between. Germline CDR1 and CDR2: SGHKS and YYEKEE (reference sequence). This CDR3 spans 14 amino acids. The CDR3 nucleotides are TGTGCCAGCAGCCTGGGACGGTTGAACACTGAAGCTTTCTTT. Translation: CASSLGRLNTEAFF. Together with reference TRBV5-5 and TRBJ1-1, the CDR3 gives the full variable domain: DAGVTQSPTHLIKTRGQQVTLRCSPISGHKSVSWYQQVLGQGPQFIFQYYEKEERGRGNFPDRFSARQFPNYSSELNVNALLLGDSALYLCASSLGRLNTEAFFGQGTRLTVV.